The present T cell receptor beta chain was sequenced within a study of identical twins. Everyone who donated was a healthy Caucasian. Trimming took off 0 bases at V and 4 bases at J, with 7 bases between the two ends. This CDR3 is 13 amino acids long. Germline CDR1 is SGDLS and CDR2 is YYNGEE. This clonotype was counted at least ten times. Its antigen remains unidentified. Findings of the study overall: Memory repertoires showed no such pattern, whereas abundant cord blood beta clonotypes carried fewer insertions. These conclusions were based on statistical analysis (cross-sectional, not following the same donors).

cDNA carried unique molecular identifiers, and a universal primer site was added by template switching. Via MiXCR, TCRdb re-called the 5' RACE reads, giving one row per CDR3 protein. The sample consists of 550,000 to 700,000 distinct CDR3 sequences, more than 9% of them appearing once. These data were also reused for a study on yellow fever vaccine responses in identical twins.

This receptor was obtained from a young woman in good health. V is TRBV9 and J is TRBJ1-1, with D possibly TRBD1 on 5 matching bases. Sample: PBMCs. The CDR3 DNA follows: TGTGCCAGCAGCGTAGGTGGGACCACTGAAGCTTTCTTT. As protein: CASSVGGTTEAFF.